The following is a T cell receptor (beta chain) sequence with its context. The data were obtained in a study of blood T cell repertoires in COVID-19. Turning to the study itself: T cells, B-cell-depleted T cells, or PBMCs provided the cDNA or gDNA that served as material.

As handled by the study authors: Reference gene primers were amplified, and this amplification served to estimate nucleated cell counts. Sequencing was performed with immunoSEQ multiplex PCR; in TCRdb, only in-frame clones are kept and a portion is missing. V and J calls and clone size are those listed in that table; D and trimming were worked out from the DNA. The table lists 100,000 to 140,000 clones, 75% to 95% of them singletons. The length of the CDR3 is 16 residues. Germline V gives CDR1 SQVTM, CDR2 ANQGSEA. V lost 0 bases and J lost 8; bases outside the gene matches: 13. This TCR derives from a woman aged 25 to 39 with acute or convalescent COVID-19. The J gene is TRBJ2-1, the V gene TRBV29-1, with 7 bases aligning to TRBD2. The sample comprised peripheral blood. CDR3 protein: CSVEDRGGSNVDEQFF. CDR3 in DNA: TGCAGCGTTGAAGATAGGGGCGGGAGCAATGTGGATGAGCAGTTCTTC.